This T cell receptor (beta chain) was documented in a study of T cells in Graves' hyperthyroidism and ophthalmopathy. Absent ophthalmopathy progression within 18 months defined stable Graves' hyperthyroidism. Many counts were recorded for this clonotype. This CDR3 has 14 residues. Deletions cut 1 base from V and 3 bases from J, with 9 bases between. Germline CDR1 and CDR2: LGHDT and YNNKEL (reference sequence). From RNA transcripts, TCR beta CDR3 regions were amplified. Initially, a first-round RT-PCR of the TCR CDR3 employed the HTBI primer set. MiXCR, run by TCRdb on the multiplex PCR reads, gives a single entry per CDR3 protein. The sample includes around 420,000 distinct CDR3 sequences, 15% to 18% of them seen just once.

Sequenced sample: blood. The TCR sequence derives from a woman aged 18-29 years with Graves' hyperthyroidism. This chain links TRBV3-1 with TRBJ2-5; possibly TRBD1 for D (5 bases). CDR3 residues: CASSQGWGKETQYF. The CDR3 DNA is TGTGCCAGCAGCCAAGGCTGGGGCAAAGAGACCCAGTACTTC.